The entry below gives a single T cell receptor beta chain sequence along with its context. The data are from a study of blood T cell repertoires in COVID-19. Study as a whole: The United States, Italy and Spain provided the acute and convalescent COVID-19 samples.

In the original processing: The assay estimated nucleated cells by amplifying reference gene primers. Clones were read by immunoSEQ multiplex PCR, and TCRdb kept only the in-frame ones, dropping some. V and J calls and clone size are given by that table; D and trimming were obtained from the DNA. The data hold around 130,000 clones, with 90% observed a single time. The germline gives CDR1 KGHSH, CDR2 LQKENI. V was clipped by 3 bases and J by 10 bases; unmatched bases: 8. The CDR3 consists of 16 residues. The chain has TRBV18 and TRBJ2-1; 14 nucleotides align to TRBD2. This sequence was found in a man between 60 and 75 years old with COVID-19, enrolled during active disease. Sequencing was carried out using peripheral blood. The CDR3 DNA reads as TGTGCCAGCTCACCCGGGACTAGCGGGAGAGGCGGGGAGCAGTTCTTC. This encodes CASSPGTSGRGGEQFF.